This TCR beta chain stems from a study of beta chain features in type 1 diabetes. At the level of the study: Healthy donors and patients showed comparable age, gender and cell yields. Study results and limitations: No resolution was reached here on whether HLA type influences TCRB rearrangement. PCR might preferentially amplify shorter templates, equally in patients and controls. Across all four CD4+ subsets, people with type 1 diabetes showed modestly shorter TCRB CDR3s.

Of note for this clone: What it binds is not known.

CD45RO/CCR7/CD25/CD127/CD95/CD27 staining was used to isolate CD4+ naive, central memory, regulatory and stem cell-like memory cells by sorting. The V gene end was trimmed by 4 bases and the J gene end by 9 bases; junction bases not matched to a gene: 4. The CDR3 spans 15 residues. Germline CDR1 and CDR2: SNHLY and FYNNEI. Expressed TCRB transcripts were sequenced, since all the RNA that had been isolated was reverse transcribed. Using immunoSEQ multiplex PCR, the repertoire was profiled, and TCRdb retains in-frame clones only, with some absent. This table holds over 600,000 clones, around 12% found once.

J is TRBJ2-3 and V is TRBV2; 16 bases are shared with TRBD2. Input material: naive CD4+ T cells from blood. The receptor was derived from a man younger than 45 with type 1 diabetes. The CDR3 protein is CASSAGTSGGATQYF. The DNA for the CDR3 is TGTGCCAGCAGTGCCGGGACTAGCGGGGGGGCGACGCAGTATTTT.